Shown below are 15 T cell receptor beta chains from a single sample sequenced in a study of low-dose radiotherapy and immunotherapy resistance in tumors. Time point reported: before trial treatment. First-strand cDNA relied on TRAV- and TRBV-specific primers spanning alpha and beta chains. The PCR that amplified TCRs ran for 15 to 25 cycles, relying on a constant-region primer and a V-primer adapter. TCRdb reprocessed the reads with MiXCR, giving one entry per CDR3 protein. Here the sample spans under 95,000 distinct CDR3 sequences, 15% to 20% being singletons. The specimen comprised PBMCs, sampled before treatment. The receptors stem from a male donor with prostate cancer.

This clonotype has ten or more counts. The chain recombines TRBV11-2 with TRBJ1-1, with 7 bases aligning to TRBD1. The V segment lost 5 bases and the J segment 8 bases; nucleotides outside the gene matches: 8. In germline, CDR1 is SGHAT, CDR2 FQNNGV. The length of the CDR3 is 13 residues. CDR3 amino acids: CASSPGGLWEAFF. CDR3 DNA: TGTGCCAGCAGCCCAGGGGGACTGTGGGAAGCTTTCTTT.

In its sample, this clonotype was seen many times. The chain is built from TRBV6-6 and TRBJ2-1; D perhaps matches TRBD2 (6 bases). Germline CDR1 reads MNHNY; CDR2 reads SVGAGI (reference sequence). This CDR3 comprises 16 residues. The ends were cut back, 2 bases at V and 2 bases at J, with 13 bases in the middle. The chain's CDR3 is CASSYPGTFPYNEQFF. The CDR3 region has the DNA TGTGCCAGCAGTTACCCGGGGACTTTCCCCTACAATGAGCAGTTCTTC.

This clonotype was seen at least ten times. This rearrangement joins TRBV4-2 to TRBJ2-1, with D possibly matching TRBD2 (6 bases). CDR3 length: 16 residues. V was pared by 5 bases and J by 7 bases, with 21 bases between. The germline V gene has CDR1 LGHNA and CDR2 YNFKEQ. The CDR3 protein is CASSIGTTRPENEQFF. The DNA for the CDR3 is TGTGCCAGCAGCATTGGCACGACTAGACCAGAGAATGAGCAGTTCTTC.

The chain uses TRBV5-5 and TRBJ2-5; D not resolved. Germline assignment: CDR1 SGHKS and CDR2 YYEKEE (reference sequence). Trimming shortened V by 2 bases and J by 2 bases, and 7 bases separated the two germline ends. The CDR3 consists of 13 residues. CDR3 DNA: TGTGCCAGCAGCTTCCAGAGACAAGAGACCCAGTACTTC. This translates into CASSFQRQETQYF.

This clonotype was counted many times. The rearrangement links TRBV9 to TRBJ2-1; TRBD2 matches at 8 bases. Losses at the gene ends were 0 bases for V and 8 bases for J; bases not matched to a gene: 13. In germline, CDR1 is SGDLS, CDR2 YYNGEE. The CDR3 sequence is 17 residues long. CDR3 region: CASSVGEGGLVGYEQFF. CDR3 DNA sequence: TGTGCCAGCAGCGTAGGGGAGGGGGGACTAGTCGGGTATGAGCAGTTCTTC.

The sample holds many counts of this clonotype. The CDR3 loop is CASSLAPGHGDEQFF. The CDR3 DNA reads as TGCGCCAGCAGCTTGGCCCCGGGGCACGGGGATGAGCAGTTCTTC. This rearrangement joins TRBV5-1 to TRBJ2-1; D may be TRBD1 or TRBD2 (5 bases each). This CDR3 has 15 amino acids. Trimming pared 0 bases from V and 8 bases from J, leaving 15 bases between. The germline CDR1 and CDR2 sequences are SGHRS and YFSETQ. Filled out from reference TRBV5-1 and TRBJ2-1, the complete variable domain reads KAGVTQTPRYLIKTRGQQVTLSCSPISGHRSVSWYQQTPGQGLQFLFEYFSETQRNKGNFPGRFSGRQFSNSRSEMNVSTLELGDSALYLCASSLAPGHGDEQFFGPGTRLTVL.

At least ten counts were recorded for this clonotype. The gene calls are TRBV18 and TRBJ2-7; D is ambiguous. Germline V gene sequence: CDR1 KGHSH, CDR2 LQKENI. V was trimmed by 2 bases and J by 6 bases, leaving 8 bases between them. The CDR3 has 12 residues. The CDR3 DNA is TGTGCCAGCTCACCATCTGGTCCCGAGCAGTACTTC. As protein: CASSPSGPEQYF.

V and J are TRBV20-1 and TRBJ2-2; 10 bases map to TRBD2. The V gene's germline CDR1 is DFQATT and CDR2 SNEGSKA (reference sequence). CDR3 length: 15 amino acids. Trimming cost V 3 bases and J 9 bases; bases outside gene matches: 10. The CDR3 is CSARGLAGDLRELFF. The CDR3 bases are TGCAGTGCTAGGGGCCTAGCGGGGGATCTGAGGGAGCTGTTTTTT.

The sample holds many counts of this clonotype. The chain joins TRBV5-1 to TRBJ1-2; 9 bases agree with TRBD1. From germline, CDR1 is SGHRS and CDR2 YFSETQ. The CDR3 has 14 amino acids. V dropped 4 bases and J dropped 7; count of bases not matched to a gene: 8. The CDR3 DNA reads TGCGCCAGCAGCCCCGGACAGGGGATGGTTGGCTACACCTTC. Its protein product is CASSPGQGMVGYTF.

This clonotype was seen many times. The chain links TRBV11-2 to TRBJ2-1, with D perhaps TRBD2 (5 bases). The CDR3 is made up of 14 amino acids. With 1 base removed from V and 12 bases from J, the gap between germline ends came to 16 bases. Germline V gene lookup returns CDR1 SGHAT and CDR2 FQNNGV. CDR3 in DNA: TGTGCCAGCAGCTTAGCGCCCGCGGGTTTTAGGCAGTTCTTC. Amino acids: CASSLAPAGFRQFF.

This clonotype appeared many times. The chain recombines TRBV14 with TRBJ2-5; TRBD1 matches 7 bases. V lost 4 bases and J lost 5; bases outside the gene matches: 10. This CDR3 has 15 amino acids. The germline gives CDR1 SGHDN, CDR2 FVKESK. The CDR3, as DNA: TGTGCCAGCAGCCCTTACGGGGACAGCTGGGAGACCCAGTACTTC. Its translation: CASSPYGDSWETQYF.

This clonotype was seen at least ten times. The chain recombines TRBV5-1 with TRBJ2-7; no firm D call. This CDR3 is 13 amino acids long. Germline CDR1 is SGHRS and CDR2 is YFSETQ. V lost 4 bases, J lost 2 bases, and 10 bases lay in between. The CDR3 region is CASSPTETYEQYF. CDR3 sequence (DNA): TGCGCCAGCAGCCCTACTGAAACCTACGAGCAGTACTTC.

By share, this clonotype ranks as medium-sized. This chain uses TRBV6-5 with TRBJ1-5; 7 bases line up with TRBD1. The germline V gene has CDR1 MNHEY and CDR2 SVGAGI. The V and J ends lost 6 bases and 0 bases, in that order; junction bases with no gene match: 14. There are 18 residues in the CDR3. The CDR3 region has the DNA TGTGCCAGCAGAGCAAAGCCCGGGACAGAGACTAGCAATCAGCCCCAGCATTTT. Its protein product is CASRAKPGTETSNQPQHF.

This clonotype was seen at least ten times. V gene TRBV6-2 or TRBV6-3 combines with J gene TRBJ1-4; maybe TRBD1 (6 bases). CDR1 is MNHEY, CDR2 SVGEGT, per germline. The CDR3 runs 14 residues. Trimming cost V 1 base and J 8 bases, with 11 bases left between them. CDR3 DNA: TGTGCCAGCAGTTACTTGGCAGGGGTGGAAAAACTGTTTTTT. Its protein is CASSYLAGVEKLFF.

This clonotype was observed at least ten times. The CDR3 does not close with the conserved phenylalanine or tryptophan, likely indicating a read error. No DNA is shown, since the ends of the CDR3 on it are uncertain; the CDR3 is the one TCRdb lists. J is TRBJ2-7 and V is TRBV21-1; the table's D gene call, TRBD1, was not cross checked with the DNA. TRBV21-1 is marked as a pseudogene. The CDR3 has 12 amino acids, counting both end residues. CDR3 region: CASLTTTDLYVN.